This T cell receptor (beta chain) was identified during a study of cytomegalovirus exposure and HLA in healthy donors. About the study: Of roughly 400 genotyped donors, roughly 81% grouped in the Caucasian-associated ancestry cluster. Study findings and constraints: Analyses of presence/absence relied on an assumption of roughly uniform sequencing depth across donors. Later analysis found that TCR beta chains associated with HLA were more clonally expanded than other, equally common chains. The classifier, whose performance was assessed in both the original and validation cohorts, reportedly diagnosed cytomegalovirus status with high specificity and sensitivity.

Points on this clone: Its antigen remains unknown.

PCR involved 60 Vbeta and 13 Jbeta primers. Profiled with immunoSEQ multiplex PCR; TCRdb holds only in-frame clones, not every one. Among roughly 80,000 clones listed, under 65% were seen once. The CDR3 has 13 amino acids. The germline CDR1 and CDR2 sequences are SGHRS and YFSETQ. Trimming shortened V by 5 bases and J by 2 bases, and 11 bases separated the two germline ends. The rearrangement links TRBV5-1 to TRBJ2-7; the D is unclear. This receptor was obtained from a male donor in good health and CMV-seropositive. What was sequenced was PBMCs. The CDR3 DNA sequence: TGCGCCAGCAGTCTCGCGGCTCCCTACGAGCAGTACTTC. As protein: CASSLAAPYEQYF.